The 30 T cell receptor beta chains below come from one sample, sequenced in a study of T cells expressing NK-cell markers. Following a re-call of the 5' RACE reads, TCRdb has one entry per CDR3 protein and lacks DNA. Its table records approximately 550,000 distinct CDR3 sequences. The specimen was blood T cells: a sorted CD56 or NKG2C T cell subset, CD4+ or CD8+ T cells, or bulk PBMC T cells (not recorded which). These receptors all stem from a man aged 18 to 35 in good health.

This CDR3 is CAISEASGRTDTQYF. The J gene is TRBJ2-3, the V gene TRBV10-3. CDR3 length: 15 amino acids. The germline V gene has CDR1 ENHRY and CDR2 SYGVKD.

The chain combines TRBV6-2 or TRBV6-3 with TRBJ1-5. Germline CDR1 and CDR2: MNHEY and SVGEGT. The CDR3 consists of 14 residues. The CDR3 reads CASSYLAGNQPQHF.

This rearrangement joins TRBV29-1 to TRBJ2-5; without DNA, the TCRdb call of TRBD1 cannot be checked. Germline CDR1 and CDR2: SQVTM and ANQGSEA. The CDR3 spans 16 residues. CDR3 sequence reads: CSVVRGQGYGQETQYF.

The chain links TRBV29-1 to TRBJ1-1. This CDR3 is 13 amino acids long. The germline CDR1 and CDR2 sequences are SQVTM and ANQGSEA. CDR3 sequence: CSAPRRQNTEAFF.

The V call is TRBV7-8, the J call TRBJ2-1. There are 14 residues in the CDR3. Germline CDR1 SGHVS, CDR2 FQNEAQ. CDR3 sequence: CASSLLGGVNEQFF.

The chain recombines TRBV27 with TRBJ1-1; TCRdb proposes TRBD1, but this gene call is untestable without DNA. Germline lookup yields CDR1 MNHEY and CDR2 SMNVEV (reference sequence). This CDR3 spans 18 amino acids. The CDR3 reads CASRVTKGIQGGNTEAFF.

V is TRBV7-2 and J is TRBJ2-5; TCRdb names TRBD1, which stays unverified in the absence of DNA. CDR3 length: 15 residues. CDR1 and CDR2 from the germline V gene are SGHTA and FQGNSA. The CDR3 region is CASSLPPSTQETQYF.

The chain's CDR3 is CASSLGWSDPGNTIYF. This chain connects TRBV7-9 to TRBJ1-3. CDR1 SEHNR and CDR2 FQNEAQ come from the germline V gene (reference sequence). This CDR3 is 16 amino acids long.

The chain joins TRBV29-1 to TRBJ2-3; no DNA is available, so the TRBD1 call from TCRdb remains unchecked. The CDR3 has 16 residues. Germline values: CDR1 SQVTM, CDR2 ANQGSEA. CDR3 protein: CSVEDFGTGGTDTQYF.

V usage is TRBV20-1 and J usage is TRBJ1-6; TCRdb returns TRBD1, unconfirmable since there is no DNA. CDR1 is DFQATT and CDR2 is SNEGSKA in the germline V gene (reference sequence). This CDR3 spans 14 amino acids. CDR3 sequence: CSATAGTANSPLHF.

The J gene is TRBJ2-2, the V gene TRBV12-3 or TRBV12-4; checking the TCRdb D call of TRBD1 is not possible without DNA. This CDR3 is built from 14 residues. The CDR3 sequence: CASIPFTGAGELFF.

The J gene is TRBJ2-2, the V gene TRBV18; lacking DNA, the TRBD1 call made by TCRdb goes unchecked. The CDR3 extends over 16 amino acids. Germline-derived CDR1 and CDR2 are KGHSH and LQKENI. The CDR3 loop is CASSPGTGRNTGELFF.

The genes are TRBV7-2 and TRBJ2-4; the TCRdb D gene call, TRBD1, has no DNA to confirm it. This CDR3 contains 16 residues. Germline CDR1 reads SGHTA; CDR2 reads FQGNSA. CDR3 protein: CASSLEGILAKNIQYF.

The J gene is TRBJ2-3, the V gene TRBV11-2. Germline CDR1 and CDR2: SGHAT and FQNNGV. The CDR3 has 13 amino acids. CDR3 residues: CASSPDGADTQYF. Supplemented by reference TRBV11-2 and TRBJ2-3, the full variable domain reads EAGVAQSPRYKIIEKRQSVAFWCNPISGHATLYWYQQILGQGPKLLIQFQNNGVVDDSQLPKDRFSAERLKGVDSTLKIQPAKLEDSAVYLCASSPDGADTQYFGPGTRLTVL.

The V and J genes are TRBV12-3 or TRBV12-4 and TRBJ2-6; checking the TCRdb D call of TRBD2 is not possible without DNA. The CDR3 runs 17 residues. Here the CDR3 reads CASRWGTLFSGANVLTF.

This rearrangement joins TRBV7-2 to TRBJ2-3; TCRdb calls TRBD1, which cannot be checked without DNA. CDR1 and CDR2 (germline): SGHTA, FQGNSA. This CDR3 contains 14 residues. CDR3: CASTIRGETDTQYF. Variable domain in full (rest from reference TRBV7-2 and TRBJ2-3): GAGVSQSPSNKVTEKGKDVELRCDPISGHTALYWYRQSLGQGLEFLIYFQGNSAPDKSGLPSDRFSAERTGGSVSTLTIQRTQQEDSAVYLCASTIRGETDTQYFGPGTRLTVL.

The chain is built from TRBV12-3 or TRBV12-4 and TRBJ1-2. The CDR3 contains 13 residues. CDR3 residues: CASSSTANYGYTF.

The chain carries TRBV29-1 and TRBJ2-7; TCRdb's D call of TRBD1 is untestable without DNA. Germline V lookup: CDR1 SQVTM, CDR2 ANQGSEA. This CDR3 has 14 residues. This chain's CDR3 is CSVVGTGTPREQYF.

The chain employs TRBV5-6 and TRBJ2-1; TCRdb's D call, TRBD2, is unchecked because there is no DNA. CDR3 length equals 13 residues. Germline-derived CDR1 and CDR2 are SGHDT and YYEEEE. The CDR3 here is CASSFGSRDEQFF.

This chain joins TRBV18 and TRBJ2-1; TCRdb picks TRBD2, but there is no DNA to check that call. Germline V gene sequence: CDR1 KGHSH, CDR2 LQKENI. This CDR3 has 13 amino acids. The CDR3 reads CASSPASRNEQFF.

V usage is TRBV27 and J usage is TRBJ1-1; TCRdb names TRBD1, which stays unverified in the absence of DNA. The CDR3 has 15 residues. Germline CDR1 and CDR2: MNHEY and SMNVEV (reference sequence). The CDR3 loop reads CASSSPGLMNTEAFF.

The chain links TRBV20-1 to TRBJ2-3. CDR1 is DFQATT, CDR2 SNEGSKA, per germline (reference sequence). The CDR3 spans 15 residues. CDR3 sequence reads: CSAIVSTHSTDTQYF.

The chain joins TRBV5-1 to TRBJ2-1. Germline V gives CDR1 SGHRS, CDR2 YFSETQ. This CDR3 region has 15 residues. The CDR3 is CASSLSVVAYNEQFF.

The chain combines TRBV15 with TRBJ2-5; TCRdb calls TRBD1, which cannot be checked without DNA. CDR1 and CDR2 from the germline V gene are LNHNV and YYDKDF (reference sequence). CDR3 length: 16 amino acids. This chain's CDR3 is CATSTPIDRWQETQYF.

V and J are TRBV12-3 or TRBV12-4 and TRBJ2-1; TCRdb indicates TRBD2, and absent DNA this call remains unverified. The CDR3 loop spans 17 amino acids. CDR3 sequence reads: CASSIAGTSGSSNEQFF.

The chain links TRBV11-1 to TRBJ2-1; the D call of TRBD2 rests on TCRdb alone, since no DNA is present to check it. Germline V gene data show CDR1 as SGHAT and CDR2 as FQDESV (reference sequence). The CDR3 has 14 residues. The CDR3 here is CASGDGRAQDEQFF. The full variable domain, completed using reference TRBV11-1 and TRBJ2-1, is EAEVAQSPRYKITEKSQAVAFWCDPISGHATLYWYRQILGQGPELLVQFQDESVVDDSQLPKDRFSAERLKGVDSTLKIQPAELGDSAMYLCASGDGRAQDEQFFGPGTRLTVL.

Here the CDR3 reads CASSRNNVDLNTEAFF. V is TRBV4-1 and J is TRBJ1-1. Germline assignment: CDR1 MGHRA and CDR2 YSYEKL. The CDR3 is made up of 16 amino acids.

The chain links TRBV29-1 to TRBJ2-5; the TCRdb call, TRBD2, lacks DNA for checking. CDR3 length equals 14 residues. CDR1 and CDR2 from the germline V gene are SQVTM and ANQGSEA. The CDR3 sequence: CSVVVSGRRETQYF.

V usage is TRBV7-2 and J usage is TRBJ1-2; TCRdb designates TRBD1, a call that cannot be tested without DNA. From germline, CDR1 is SGHTA and CDR2 FQGNSA. The CDR3 contains 14 residues. CDR3 sequence: CASSLTGGANGYTF.

CDR3 sequence reads: CAWSEPGRTQYF. The genes are TRBV30 and TRBJ2-3; TCRdb picks TRBD1, but there is no DNA to check that call. Germline CDR1 and CDR2: GTSNPN and SVGIG (reference sequence). There are 12 residues in the CDR3.